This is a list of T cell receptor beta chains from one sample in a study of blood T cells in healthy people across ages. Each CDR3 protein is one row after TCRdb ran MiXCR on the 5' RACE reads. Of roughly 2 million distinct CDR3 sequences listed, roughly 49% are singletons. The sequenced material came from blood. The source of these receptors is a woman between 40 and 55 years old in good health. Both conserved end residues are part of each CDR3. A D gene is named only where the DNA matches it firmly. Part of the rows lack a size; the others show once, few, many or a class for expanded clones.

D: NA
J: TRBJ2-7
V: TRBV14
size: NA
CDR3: CDSSHASYEQYF
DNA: TGTGACAGCAGCCATGCCTCCTACGAGCAGTACTTC

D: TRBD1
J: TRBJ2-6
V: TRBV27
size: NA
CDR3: CASKRGQAPSGANVLTF
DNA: TGTGCCAGCAAAAGAGGACAGGCTCCCTCTGGGGCCAACGTCCTGACTTTC

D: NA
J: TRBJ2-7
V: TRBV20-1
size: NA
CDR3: CSARDLAQEQYF
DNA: TGCAGTGCTAGAGATCTGGCTCAGGAGCAGTACTTC

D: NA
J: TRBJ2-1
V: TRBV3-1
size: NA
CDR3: CASSQQGGSNEQFF
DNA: TGTGCCAGCAGCCAACAGGGGGGGAGCAATGAGCAGTTCTTC

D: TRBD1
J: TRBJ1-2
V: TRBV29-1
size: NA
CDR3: CSVRTGVGYTF
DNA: TGCAGCGTGCGGACAGGTGTGGGCTACACCTTC

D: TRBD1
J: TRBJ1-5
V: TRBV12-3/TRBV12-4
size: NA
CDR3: CASRRTGRGQPQHF
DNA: TGTGCCAGCAGACGGACAGGGCGGGGTCAGCCCCAGCATTTT

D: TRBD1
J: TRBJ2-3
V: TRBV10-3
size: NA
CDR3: CAISELDRADTQYF
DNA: TGTGCCATCAGTGAACTGGACAGGGCGGATACGCAGTATTTT

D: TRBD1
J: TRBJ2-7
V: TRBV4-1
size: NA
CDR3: CASSQAGTGLSEQYF
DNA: TGCGCCAGCAGCCAGGCCGGGACAGGGTTGTCCGAGCAGTACTTC

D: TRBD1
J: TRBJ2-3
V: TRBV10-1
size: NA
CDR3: CASSRTGSQDTQYF
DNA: TGCGCCAGCAGCAGGACAGGGTCACAGGATACGCAGTATTTT

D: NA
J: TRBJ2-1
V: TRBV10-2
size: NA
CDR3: CASRATASNEQFF
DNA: TGCGCCAGCAGGGCCACAGCTTCCAATGAGCAGTTCTTC

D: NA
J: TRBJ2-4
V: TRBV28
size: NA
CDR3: CASATGGTGKNIQYF
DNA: TGTGCCAGCGCGACCGGGGGGACAGGTAAAAACATTCAGTACTTC

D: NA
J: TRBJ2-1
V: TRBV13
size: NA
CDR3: CASSPKGGEQFF
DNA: TGTGCCAGCAGCCCAAAGGGAGGTGAGCAGTTCTTC

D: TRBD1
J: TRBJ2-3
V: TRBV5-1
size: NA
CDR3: CASSSRDRGHDTQYF
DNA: TGCGCCAGCAGCAGCAGGGACAGGGGGCATGATACGCAGTATTTT

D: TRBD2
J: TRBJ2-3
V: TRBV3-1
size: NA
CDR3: CASSQLGLAGGTSTDTQYF
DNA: TGTGCCAGCAGCCAGCTTGGACTAGCGGGGGGCACTAGCACAGATACGCAGTATTTT

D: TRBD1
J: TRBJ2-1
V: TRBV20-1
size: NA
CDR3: CSARGTGKNNEQFF
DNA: TGCAGTGCTAGGGGGACAGGGAAAAACAATGAGCAGTTCTTC

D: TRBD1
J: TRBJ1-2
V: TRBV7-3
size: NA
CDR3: CASSVRDRDLTF
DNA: TGTGCCAGCAGCGTACGGGACAGGGATCTCACCTTC

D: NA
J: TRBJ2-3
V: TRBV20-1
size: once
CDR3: CSARAHIRRGPTDTQYF
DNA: TGCAGTGCTAGAGCCCACATCCGCAGGGGACCCACAGATACGCAGTATTTT

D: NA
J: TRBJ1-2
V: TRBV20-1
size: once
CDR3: CSARQTISPRNPNYGYTF
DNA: TGCAGTGCTAGACAGACCATCTCCCCCAGGAATCCTAACTATGGCTACACCTTC

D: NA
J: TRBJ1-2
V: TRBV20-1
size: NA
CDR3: CSTRAGREDGYTF
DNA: TGCAGTACTAGAGCGGGCAGGGAGGACGGCTACACCTTC

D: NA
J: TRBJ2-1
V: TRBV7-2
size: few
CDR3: CASSPLGRGPYNEQFF
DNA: TGTGCCAGCAGCCCTCTGGGGAGGGGGCCTTACAATGAGCAGTTCTTC

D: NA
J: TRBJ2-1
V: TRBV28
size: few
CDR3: CASSSNRLGQFF
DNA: TGTGCCAGCAGTTCCAACAGATTGGGGCAGTTCTTC

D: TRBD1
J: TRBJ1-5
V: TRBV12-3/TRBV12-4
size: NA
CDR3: CASSFPAGGSNQPQHF
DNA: TGTGCCAGCAGTTTTCCCGCAGGGGGCAGCAATCAGCCCCAGCATTTT

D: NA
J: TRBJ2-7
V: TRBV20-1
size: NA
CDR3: CSARGSGGNEQYF
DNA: TGCAGTGCTAGGGGGTCCGGGGGCAACGAGCAGTACTTC

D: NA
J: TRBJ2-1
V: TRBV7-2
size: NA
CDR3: CASSLTGGHLFF
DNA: TGTGCCAGCAGCTTAACCGGGGGCCATTTGTTCTTC

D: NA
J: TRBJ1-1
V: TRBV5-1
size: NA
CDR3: CASSLGTVTNTEAFF
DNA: TGCGCCAGCAGCTTGGGAACAGTTACGAACACTGAAGCTTTCTTT

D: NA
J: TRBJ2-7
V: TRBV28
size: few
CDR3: CASSPFTAYEQYF
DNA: TGTGCCAGCAGTCCATTCACAGCCTACGAGCAGTACTTC

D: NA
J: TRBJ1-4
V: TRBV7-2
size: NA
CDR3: CASSSIGAGSEKLFF
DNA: TGTGCCAGCAGCTCAATCGGGGCCGGGAGTGAAAAACTGTTTTTT

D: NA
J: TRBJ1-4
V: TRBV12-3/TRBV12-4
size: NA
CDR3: CASSYRVEKLFF
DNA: TGTGCCAGCAGTTACAGGGTTGAAAAACTGTTTTTT

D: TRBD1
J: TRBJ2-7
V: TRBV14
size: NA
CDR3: CASSQPNRLDRGRSHEQYF
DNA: TGTGCCAGCAGCCAACCGAACCGTCTTGACAGGGGGCGAAGCCACGAGCAGTACTTC

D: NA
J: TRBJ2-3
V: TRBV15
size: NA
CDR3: CATSRTGGQADTQYF
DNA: TGTGCCACCAGCAGGACCGGGGGGCAAGCAGATACGCAGTATTTT

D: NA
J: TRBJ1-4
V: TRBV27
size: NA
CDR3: CASSQGPNEKLFF
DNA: TGTGCCAGCAGCCAGGGGCCTAATGAAAAACTGTTTTTT

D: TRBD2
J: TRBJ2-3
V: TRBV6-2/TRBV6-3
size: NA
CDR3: CASSYGGLAGGLSDTQYF
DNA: TGTGCCAGCAGTTACGGCGGACTAGCGGGGGGGCTTTCAGATACGCAGTATTTT

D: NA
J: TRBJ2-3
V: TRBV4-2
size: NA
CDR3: CASSQGGGTSRGTDTQYF
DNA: TGTGCCAGCAGCCAAGGGGGCGGGACCTCAAGGGGCACAGATACGCAGTATTTT

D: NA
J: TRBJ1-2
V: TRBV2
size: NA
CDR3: CASSENGYYGYTF
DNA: TGTGCCAGCAGTGAAAACGGTTACTATGGCTACACCTTC

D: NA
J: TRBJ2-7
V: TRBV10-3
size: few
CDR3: CAISDRKSSYEQYF
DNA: TGTGCCATCAGTGACAGGAAGAGCTCCTACGAGCAGTACTTC

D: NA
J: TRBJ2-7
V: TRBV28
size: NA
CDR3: CASTPREVLYEQYF
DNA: TGTGCCAGCACCCCGAGGGAGGTTCTGTACGAGCAGTACTTC

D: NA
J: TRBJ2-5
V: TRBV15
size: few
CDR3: CATSRGGLQETQYF
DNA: TGTGCCACCAGCAGAGGGGGTCTACAAGAGACCCAGTACTTC

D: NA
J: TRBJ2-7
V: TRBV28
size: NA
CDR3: CASIGGLREQYF
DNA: TGTGCCAGCATTGGAGGGTTGCGCGAGCAGTACTTC

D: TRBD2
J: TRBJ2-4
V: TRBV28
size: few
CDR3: CASSSAGGWERCIQYF
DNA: TGTGCCAGCAGTTCAGCGGGGGGGTGGGAGAGGTGCATTCAGTACTTC

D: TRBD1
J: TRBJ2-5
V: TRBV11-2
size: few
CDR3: CASSPRGQGGATQYF
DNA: TGTGCCAGCAGCCCCAGAGGACAGGGGGGCGCGACCCAGTACTTC

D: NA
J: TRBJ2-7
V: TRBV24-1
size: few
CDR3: CATSDLPNTGGPREQYF
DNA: TGTGCCACCAGTGATTTGCCGAATACCGGGGGACCTAGGGAGCAGTACTTC

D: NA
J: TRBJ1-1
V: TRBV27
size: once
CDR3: CASSLVRTQGTEAFF
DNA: TGTGCCAGCAGTTTGGTCCGCACGCAGGGGACTGAAGCTTTCTTT

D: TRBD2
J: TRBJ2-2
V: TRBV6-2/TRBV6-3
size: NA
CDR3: CASSYNPSGGFLTGELFF
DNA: TGTGCCAGCAGTTACAATCCGAGCGGGGGGTTCCTCACCGGGGAGCTGTTTTTT

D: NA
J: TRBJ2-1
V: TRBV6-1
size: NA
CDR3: CASSEGPANNEQFF
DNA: TGTGCCAGCAGTGAAGGCCCCGCCAACAATGAGCAGTTCTTC